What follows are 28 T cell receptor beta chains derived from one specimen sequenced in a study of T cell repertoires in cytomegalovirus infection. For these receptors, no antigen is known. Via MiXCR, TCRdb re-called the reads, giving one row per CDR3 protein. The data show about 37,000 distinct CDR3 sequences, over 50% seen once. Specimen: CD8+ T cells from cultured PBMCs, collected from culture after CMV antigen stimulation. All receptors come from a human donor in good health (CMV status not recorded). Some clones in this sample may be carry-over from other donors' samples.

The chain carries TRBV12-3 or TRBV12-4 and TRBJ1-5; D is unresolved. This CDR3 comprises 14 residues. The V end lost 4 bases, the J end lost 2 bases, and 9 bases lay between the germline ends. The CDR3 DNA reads TGTGCCAGCAGTTCCGACACGGGCAATCAGCCCCAGCATTTT. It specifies CASSSDTGNQPQHF.

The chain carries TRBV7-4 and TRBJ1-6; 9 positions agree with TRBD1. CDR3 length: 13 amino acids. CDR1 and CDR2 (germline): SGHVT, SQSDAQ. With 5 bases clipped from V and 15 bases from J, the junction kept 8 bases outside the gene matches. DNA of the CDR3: TGTGCCAGCAGCCCTAAACAGGGGGCGGGCCTCCACTTT. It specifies CASSPKQGAGLHF. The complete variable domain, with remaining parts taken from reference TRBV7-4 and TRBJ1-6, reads GAGVSQSPRYKVAKRGRDVALRCDSISGHVTLYWYRQTLGQGSEVLTYSQSDAQRDKSGRPSGRFSAERPERSVSTLKIQRTEQGDSAVYLCASSPKQGAGLHFGNGTRLTVT.

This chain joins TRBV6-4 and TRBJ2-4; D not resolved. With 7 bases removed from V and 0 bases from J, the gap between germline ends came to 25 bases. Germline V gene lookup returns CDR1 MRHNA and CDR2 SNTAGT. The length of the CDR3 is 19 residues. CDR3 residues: CASTVLTGLRVGAKNIQYF. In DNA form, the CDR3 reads TGTGCCAGCACCGTCCTAACCGGGTTAAGAGTGGGAGCCAAAAACATTCAGTACTTC.

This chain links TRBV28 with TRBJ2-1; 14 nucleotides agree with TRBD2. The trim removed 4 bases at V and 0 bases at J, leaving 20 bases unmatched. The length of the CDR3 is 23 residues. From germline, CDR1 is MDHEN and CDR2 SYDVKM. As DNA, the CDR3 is TGTGCCAGCAGTTATTCGGGCGTCAAACCTCGGACTAGCGGGGGGAGCTCCTACAATGAGCAGTTCTTC. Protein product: CASSYSGVKPRTSGGSSYNEQFF.

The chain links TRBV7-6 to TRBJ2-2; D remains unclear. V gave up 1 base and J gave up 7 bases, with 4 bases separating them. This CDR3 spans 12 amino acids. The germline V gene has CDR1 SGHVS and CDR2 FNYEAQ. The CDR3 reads CASSLVGGELFF. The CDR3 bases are TGTGCCAGCAGCTTAGTGGGCGGGGAGCTGTTTTTT. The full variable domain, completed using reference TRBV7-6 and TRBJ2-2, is GAGVSQSPRYKVTKRGQDVALRCDPISGHVSLYWYRQALGQGPEFLTYFNYEAQQDKSGLPNDRFSAERPEGSISTLTIQRTEQRDSAMYRCASSLVGGELFFGEGSRLTVL.

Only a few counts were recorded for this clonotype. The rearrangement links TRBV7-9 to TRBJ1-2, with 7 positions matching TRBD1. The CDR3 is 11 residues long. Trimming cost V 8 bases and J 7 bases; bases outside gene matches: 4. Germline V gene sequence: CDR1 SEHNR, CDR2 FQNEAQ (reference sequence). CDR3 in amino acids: CASGDSTGYTF. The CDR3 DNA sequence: TGTGCCAGCGGGGACAGTACTGGCTACACCTTC.

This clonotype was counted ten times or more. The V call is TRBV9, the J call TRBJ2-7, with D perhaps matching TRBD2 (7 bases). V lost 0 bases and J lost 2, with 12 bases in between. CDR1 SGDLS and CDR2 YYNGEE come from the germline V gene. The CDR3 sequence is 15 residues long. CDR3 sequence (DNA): TGTGCCAGCAGCGTAGGCGGGGGCCTTACCTACGAGCAGTACTTC. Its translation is CASSVGGGLTYEQYF.

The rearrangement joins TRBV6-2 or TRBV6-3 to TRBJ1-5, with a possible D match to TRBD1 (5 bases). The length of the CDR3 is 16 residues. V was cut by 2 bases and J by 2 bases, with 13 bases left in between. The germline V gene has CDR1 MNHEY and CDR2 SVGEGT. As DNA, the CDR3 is TGTGCCAGCAGTTACGGGAGGGGAAAGGGCAATCAGCCCCAGCATTTT. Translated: CASSYGRGKGNQPQHF.

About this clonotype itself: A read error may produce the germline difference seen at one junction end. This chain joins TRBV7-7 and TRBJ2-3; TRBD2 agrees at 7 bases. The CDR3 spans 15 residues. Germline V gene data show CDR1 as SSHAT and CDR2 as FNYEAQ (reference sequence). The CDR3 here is CASSLDPGGGDTQYF. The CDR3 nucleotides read TGTGCTAGCAGCTTAGATCCGGGAGGTGGAGATACGCAGTATTTT.

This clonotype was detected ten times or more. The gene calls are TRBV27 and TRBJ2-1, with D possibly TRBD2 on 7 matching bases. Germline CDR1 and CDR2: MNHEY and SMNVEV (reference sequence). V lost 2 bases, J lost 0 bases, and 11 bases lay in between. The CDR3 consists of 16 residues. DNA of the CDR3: TGTGCCAGCAGTTTAAGGGGGGGACGCTCCTACAATGAGCAGTTCTTC. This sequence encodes CASSLRGGRSYNEQFF.

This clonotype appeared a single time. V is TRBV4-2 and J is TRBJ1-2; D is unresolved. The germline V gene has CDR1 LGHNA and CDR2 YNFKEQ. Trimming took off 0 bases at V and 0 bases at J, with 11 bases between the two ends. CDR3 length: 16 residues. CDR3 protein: CASSQDYPFSNYGYTF. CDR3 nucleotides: TGTGCCAGCAGCCAAGATTACCCGTTCTCTAACTATGGCTACACCTTC.

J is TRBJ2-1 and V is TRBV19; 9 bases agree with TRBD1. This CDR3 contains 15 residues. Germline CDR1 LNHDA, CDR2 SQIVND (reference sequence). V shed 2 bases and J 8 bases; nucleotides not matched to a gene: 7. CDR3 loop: CASSIRDRALDEQFF. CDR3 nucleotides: TGTGCCAGTAGTATAAGGGACAGGGCCTTGGATGAGCAGTTCTTC.

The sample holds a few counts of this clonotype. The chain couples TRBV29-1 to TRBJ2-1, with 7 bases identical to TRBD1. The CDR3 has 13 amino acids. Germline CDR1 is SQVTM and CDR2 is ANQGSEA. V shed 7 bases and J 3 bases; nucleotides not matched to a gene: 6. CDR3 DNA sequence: TGCAGCGCTTACGACAGGGACTACAATGAGCAGTTCTTC. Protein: CSAYDRDYNEQFF.

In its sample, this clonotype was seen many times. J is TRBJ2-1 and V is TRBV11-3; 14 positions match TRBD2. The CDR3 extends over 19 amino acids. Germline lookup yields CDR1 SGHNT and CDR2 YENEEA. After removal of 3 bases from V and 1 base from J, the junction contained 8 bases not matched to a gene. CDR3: CASSFQTSGRAGSYNEQFF. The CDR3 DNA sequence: TGTGCCAGCAGCTTCCAGACTAGCGGGAGGGCTGGGTCCTACAATGAGCAGTTCTTC.

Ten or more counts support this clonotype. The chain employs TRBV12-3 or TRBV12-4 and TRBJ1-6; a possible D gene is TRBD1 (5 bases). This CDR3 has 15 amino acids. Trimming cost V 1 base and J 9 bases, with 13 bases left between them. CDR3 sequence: CASSLVAGGSSPLHF. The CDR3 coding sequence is TGTGCCAGCAGTTTAGTAGCCGGGGGGAGTTCACCCCTCCACTTT.

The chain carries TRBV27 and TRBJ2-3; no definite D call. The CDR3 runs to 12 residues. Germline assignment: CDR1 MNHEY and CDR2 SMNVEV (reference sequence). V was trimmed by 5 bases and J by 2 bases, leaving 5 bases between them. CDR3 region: CASSKPTDTQYF. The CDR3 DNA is TGTGCCAGCAGTAAGCCCACAGATACGCAGTATTTT.

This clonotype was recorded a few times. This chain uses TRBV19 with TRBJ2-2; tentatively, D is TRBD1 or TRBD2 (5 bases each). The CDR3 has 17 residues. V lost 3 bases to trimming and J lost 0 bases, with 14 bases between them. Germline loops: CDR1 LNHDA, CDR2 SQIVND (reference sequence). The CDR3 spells CASSMISGTANTGELFF. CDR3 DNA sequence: TGTGCCAGTAGTATGATCTCCGGGACGGCGAACACCGGGGAGCTGTTTTTT.

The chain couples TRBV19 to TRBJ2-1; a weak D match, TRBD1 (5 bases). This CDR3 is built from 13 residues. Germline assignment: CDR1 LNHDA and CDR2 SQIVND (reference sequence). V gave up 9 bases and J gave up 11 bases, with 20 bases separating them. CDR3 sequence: CARSQSKGPKQFF. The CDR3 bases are TGTGCCAGAAGCCAATCTAAGGGGCCCAAGCAGTTCTTC.

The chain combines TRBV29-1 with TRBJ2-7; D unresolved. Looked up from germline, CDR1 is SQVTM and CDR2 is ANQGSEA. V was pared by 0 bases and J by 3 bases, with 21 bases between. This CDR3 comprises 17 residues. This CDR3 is CSVEEPGSNAASYEQYF. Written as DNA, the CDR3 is TGCAGCGTTGAAGAACCCGGGTCCAATGCGGCGAGCTACGAGCAGTACTTC.

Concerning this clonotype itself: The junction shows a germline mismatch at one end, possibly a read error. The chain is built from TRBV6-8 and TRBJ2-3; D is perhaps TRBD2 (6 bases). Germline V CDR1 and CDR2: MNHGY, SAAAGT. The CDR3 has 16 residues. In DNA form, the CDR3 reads TGTGTCAGCCAAGCGGCGGGCGGGAATTTATGGGATACGCAGTATTTT. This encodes CVSQAAGGNLWDTQYF.

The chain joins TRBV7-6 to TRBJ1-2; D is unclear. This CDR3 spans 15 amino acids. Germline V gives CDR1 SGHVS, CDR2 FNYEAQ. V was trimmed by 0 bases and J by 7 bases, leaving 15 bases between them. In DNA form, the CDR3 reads TGTGCCAGCAGCTTAGCGGGAAAGACGGAGGCTGGCTACACCTTC. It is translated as CASSLAGKTEAGYTF.

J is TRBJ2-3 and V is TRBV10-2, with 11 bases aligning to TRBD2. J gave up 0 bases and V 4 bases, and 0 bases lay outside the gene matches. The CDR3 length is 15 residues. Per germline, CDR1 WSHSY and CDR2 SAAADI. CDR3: CASSGTSGSTDTQYF. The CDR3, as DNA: TGCGCCAGCAGTGGGACTAGCGGGAGCACAGATACGCAGTATTTT.

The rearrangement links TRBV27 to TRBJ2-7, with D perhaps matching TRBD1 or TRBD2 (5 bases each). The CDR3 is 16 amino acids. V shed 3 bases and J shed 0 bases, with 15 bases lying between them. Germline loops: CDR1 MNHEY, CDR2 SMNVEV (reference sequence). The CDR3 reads CASSFGAPAFSYEQYF. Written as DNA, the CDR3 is TGTGCCAGCAGTTTCGGGGCGCCAGCCTTCTCCTACGAGCAGTACTTC.

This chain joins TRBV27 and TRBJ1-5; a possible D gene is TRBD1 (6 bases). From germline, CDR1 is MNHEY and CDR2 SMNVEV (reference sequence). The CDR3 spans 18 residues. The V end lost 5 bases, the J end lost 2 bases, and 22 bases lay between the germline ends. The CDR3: CASSPNLGQFGGNQPQHF. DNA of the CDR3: TGTGCCAGCAGTCCCAACCTCGGACAGTTTGGAGGCAATCAGCCCCAGCATTTT.

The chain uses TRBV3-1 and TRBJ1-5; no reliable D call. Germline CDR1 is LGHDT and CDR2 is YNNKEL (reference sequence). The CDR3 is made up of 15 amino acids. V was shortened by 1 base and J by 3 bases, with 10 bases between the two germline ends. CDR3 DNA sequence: TGTGCCAGCAGCCAAGCTTACGGACCCAATCAGCCCCAGCATTTT. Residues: CASSQAYGPNQPQHF.

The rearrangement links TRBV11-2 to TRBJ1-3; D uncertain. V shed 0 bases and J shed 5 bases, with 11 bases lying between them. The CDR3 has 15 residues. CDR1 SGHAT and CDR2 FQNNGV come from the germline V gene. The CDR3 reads CASSLDSGARNTIYF. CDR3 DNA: TGTGCCAGCAGCTTAGATTCAGGAGCCCGAAACACCATATATTTT.

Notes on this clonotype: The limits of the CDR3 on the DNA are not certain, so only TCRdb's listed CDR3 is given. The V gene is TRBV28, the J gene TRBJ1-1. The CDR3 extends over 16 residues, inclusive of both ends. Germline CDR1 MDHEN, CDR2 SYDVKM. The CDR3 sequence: CASSFGEGSTNTEAFF.

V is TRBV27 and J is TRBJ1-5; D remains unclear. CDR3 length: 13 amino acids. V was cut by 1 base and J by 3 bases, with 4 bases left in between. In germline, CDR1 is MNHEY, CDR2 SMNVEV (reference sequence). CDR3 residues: CASSLFVNQPQHF. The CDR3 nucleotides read TGTGCCAGCAGTTTATTCGTCAATCAGCCCCAGCATTTT.